Sequencing of this T cell receptor (beta chain) was carried out in a study of HIV-infected patients and healthy controls (dated 2014 in TCRdb). In terms of the full investigation: CD4 counts were modestly but significantly increased in 14 of 16 patients after three months of therapy, but they remained below normal ranges. The CD4:CD8 ratio rose slightly, whereas CD8 counts showed no consistent shift during early therapy. The question the study tested was whether immune perturbation and reconstitution could be captured by deep TCR repertoire sequencing of small blood samples from HIV patients. After a further year of therapy, viral load was undetectable in all patients, having already become undetectable in about 75% of the 16 patients by the second bleed. Overall T-cell lymphocytopenia was not observed in the patients, and no significant difference from controls was found in total CDR3 counts per chain. The paper's findings and limits, for the study overall: The apparent post-therapy recovery of the Gini index in HIV-infected patients was not reproduced in size-matched repertoire data. The observed differences in diversity were not explained by the slight differences in age and sex profiles between the study cohorts. Pairing of alpha and beta chains was not determined in the samples. A major limit on how widely the findings apply, in the view of the authors, was that only sixteen HIV-infected individuals were processed. Compared with untreated HIV+ repertoires, healthy control repertoires had roughly threefold more distinct CDR3s and higher Shannon diversity. Differing numbers of distinct sequences in patients and controls hindered comparison, and size-matching assigned excessive weight to rare events in the HIV-infected data. HIV-infected repertoires showed significantly elevated mean Gini indices relative to controls, which possibly reflects oligoclonality. Sequencing depth was restricted by the use of whole blood, which also prevented the dynamics of distinct T-cell subpopulations from being separated. Donor HLA types were not determined in the study. Alpha-chain CDR3s from MAIT cells occurred at high frequency in healthy controls but were severely depleted in HIV+ repertoires. During therapy, HIV-associated CDR3s significantly decreased in frequency, while CMV-associated CDR3s did not change significantly, though most became more frequent. Eight alpha and eight beta V genes showed significantly different mean usage between HIV-infected patients and controls. More CDR3s were shared between individuals among healthy controls than among HIV+ patients, as measured by Jaccard index and by the count of highly shared sequences. Treated samples reflected only two to four months of therapy, arguably too short to observe immune reconstitution given low adult thymic output.

This clonotype occurred a few times. Its antigen specificity is not known. Within one base of it there is no much larger clone, and no base qualities were kept. Follow-up blood from HIV-infected patients was collected roughly three months, about 14 weeks, after antiretroviral therapy began. Whole blood was used without cell fractionation, so all unsorted peripheral T cells were reflected in the repertoire. For RNA extraction, an approximately 2.5 ml sample of peripheral blood was drawn into Tempus tubes. Patients with febrile or AIDS-related illness, tumors, hepatitis B or C coinfection, immunomodulatory therapy, recent vaccination or treatment interruptions were excluded from enrollment. Residual genomic DNA was removed with the TURBO-DNase kit and globin mRNA was depleted with GLOBINclear. Using SuperScript III with primers targeting the alpha and beta constant regions, 500 ng of RNA was reverse transcribed. Separate alpha and beta chain libraries were generated by chain-specific third strand synthesis with multiplexing indices. The protocol used a single primer pair to amplify all rearrangements within a chain, which avoided primer bias, and attached molecular barcodes to each cDNA molecule. Purified cDNA was ligated with T4 RNA Ligase 1 onto a 5' RACE adapter bearing a random hexamer and the SP2 sequencing primer site. The authors primed second strand synthesis from the SP2 site with Phusion polymerase and used slow temperature ramps to favor optimal annealing. Each molecule's 12-nucleotide barcode consisted of two random hexamer sequences, both added before amplification and joined together. A short first PCR added P5 and P7 adapter elements plus a second index, followed by an approximately 25-cycle amplification PCR with P5s and P7 primers. In total the libraries went through about 25 PCR cycles, after which the libraries were quantified on a Qubit, sized on a Bioanalyzer, and diluted to around 4 nM. Sequencing of the normalized libraries was performed on an Illumina MiSeq with 2 x 250 paired-end kits. Into about 10 ul Tris-Cl, the reverse transcription reactions were eluted following cleanup on MinElute columns. Adapter ligations ran for around 25 hours at 16 degrees C and were afterwards cleaned with AMPure XP beads at a 1:1 ratio. The study's own analysis went as follows. A modified Decombinator processed the demultiplexed FASTQ files and output V, J, insert and barcode information. Sequences that shared a barcode but differed from the dominant sequence were treated as errors and discarded, and barcodes were clustered at Levenshtein distance 3 and counted to estimate the original cDNA molecules. The R packages ineq, vegan, igraph and RCytoscape were used for downstream analyses, with IMGT nomenclature and CDR3 definitions applied. To avoid skew from clonal expansion, each TCR was counted once, and V gene usage was computed over distinct sequences. Whenever two unique CDR3 amino acid sequences within a donor differed by a single Levenshtein edit, similarity networks linked them. Published HIV-specific CDR3s (around 100 alpha, 550 to 800 beta) and CMV-specific CDR3s (around 13 alpha, around 250 beta) were compiled and searched for in the repertoires. Lower sequence numbers were not the cause of the decreased diversity in patients, as random subsampling to size-matched repertoires showed. The raw public reads went through TCRdb reprocessing: fastp at Q25, MiXCR clone calling, in-frame beta chains kept. CDR3 protein duplicates are merged, each entry listing the most common genes and DNA. These V and J calls originate from TCRdb's pipeline instead of the authors' own analysis. The sample has 3,000 to 4,000 distinct CDR3 sequences on record, less than 10% of them singletons. The ten largest clones represent about 17% of the sample.

CDR1 LGHNA and CDR2 YNFKEQ were looked up in the germline V gene. From V the trimming removes 2 bases and from J it removes 0 bases, while the gene matches leave 16 bases of the junction unaccounted for. The CDR3 starts with the cysteine, ends with the phenylalanine, and has 21 residues. Left in the record is the CDR3 DNA by itself, 63 bases read in frame from the first base. Sequenced material: blood, taken during antiretroviral therapy. The rearranged segments are TRBV4-2 and TRBJ1-6, and 7 bases in between align with TRBD1. This clonotype originated in an adult with HIV infection. For the CDR3, the sequence is CASSQSLAGTELSSYNSPLHF. The DNA sequence reads TGTGCCAGCAGCCAATCTCTCGCCGGGACAGAACTTAGCTCCTATAATTCACCCCTCCACTTT.